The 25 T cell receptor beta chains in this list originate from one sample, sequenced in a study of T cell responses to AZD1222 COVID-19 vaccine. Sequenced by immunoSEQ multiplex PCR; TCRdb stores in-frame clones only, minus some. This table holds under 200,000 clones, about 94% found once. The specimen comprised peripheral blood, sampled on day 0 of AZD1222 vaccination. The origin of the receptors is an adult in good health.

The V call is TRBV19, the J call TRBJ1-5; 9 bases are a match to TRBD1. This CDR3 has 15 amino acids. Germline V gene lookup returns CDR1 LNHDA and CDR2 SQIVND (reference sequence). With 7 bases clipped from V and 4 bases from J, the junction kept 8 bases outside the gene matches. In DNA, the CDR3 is TGTGCCAGTACTACCTTCGGGACAGGGAATCAGCCCCAGCATTTT. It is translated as CASTTFGTGNQPQHF.

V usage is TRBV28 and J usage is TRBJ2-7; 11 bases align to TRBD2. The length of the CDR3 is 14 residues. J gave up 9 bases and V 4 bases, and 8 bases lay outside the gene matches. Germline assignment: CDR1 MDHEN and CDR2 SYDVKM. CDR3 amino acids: CASSSPTSGRPQYF. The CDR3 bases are TGTGCCAGCAGTTCACCTACTAGCGGGAGACCGCAGTACTTC.

CDR3 residues: CASSHNYEQYF. DNA of the CDR3: TGTGCCAGCAGCCACAACTACGAGCAGTACTTC. The rearrangement uses TRBV6-5 and TRBJ2-7; D is unresolved. The CDR3 runs to 11 residues. In germline, CDR1 is MNHEY, CDR2 SVGAGI. V was clipped by 6 bases and J by 3 bases, with 6 bases between them.

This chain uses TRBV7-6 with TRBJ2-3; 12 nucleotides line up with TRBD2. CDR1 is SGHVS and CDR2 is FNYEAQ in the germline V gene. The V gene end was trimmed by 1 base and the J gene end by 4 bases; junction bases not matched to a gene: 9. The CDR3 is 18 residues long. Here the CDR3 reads CASSLDSSGRVAADTQYF. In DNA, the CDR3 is TGTGCCAGCAGCTTAGACTCTAGCGGGAGGGTTGCCGCAGATACGCAGTATTTT.

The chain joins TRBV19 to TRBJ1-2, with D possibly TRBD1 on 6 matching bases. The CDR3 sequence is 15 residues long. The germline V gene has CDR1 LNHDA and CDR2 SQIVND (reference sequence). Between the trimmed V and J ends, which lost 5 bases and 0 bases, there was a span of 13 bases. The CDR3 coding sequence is TGTGCCAGTAGTGACGACGGGACAACTAACTATGGCTACACCTTC. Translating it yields CASSDDGTTNYGYTF.

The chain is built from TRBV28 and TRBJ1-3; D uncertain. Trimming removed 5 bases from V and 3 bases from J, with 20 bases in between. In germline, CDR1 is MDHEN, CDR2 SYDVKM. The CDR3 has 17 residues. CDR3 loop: CASSPHEGLQFGNTIYF. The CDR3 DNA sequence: TGTGCCAGCAGTCCGCACGAGGGCCTCCAGTTTGGAAACACCATATATTTT.

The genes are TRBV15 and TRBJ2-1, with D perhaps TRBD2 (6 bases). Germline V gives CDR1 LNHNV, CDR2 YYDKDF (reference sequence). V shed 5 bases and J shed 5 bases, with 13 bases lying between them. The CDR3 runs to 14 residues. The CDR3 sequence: CATSVRTTHNEQFF. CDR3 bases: TGTGCCACCAGCGTCCGGACTACCCACAATGAGCAGTTCTTC.

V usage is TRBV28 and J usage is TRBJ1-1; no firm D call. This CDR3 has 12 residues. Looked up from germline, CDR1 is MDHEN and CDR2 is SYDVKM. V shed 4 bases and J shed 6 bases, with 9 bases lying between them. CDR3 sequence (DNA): TGTGCCAGCAGTTCAGTGACCCCTGAAGCTTTCTTT. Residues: CASSSVTPEAFF.

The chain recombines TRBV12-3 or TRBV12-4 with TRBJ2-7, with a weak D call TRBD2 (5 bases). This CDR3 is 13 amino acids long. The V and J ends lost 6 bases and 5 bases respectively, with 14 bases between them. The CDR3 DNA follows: TGTGCCAGCAGACCATACGGACTGAACGAGCAGTACTTC. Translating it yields CASRPYGLNEQYF.

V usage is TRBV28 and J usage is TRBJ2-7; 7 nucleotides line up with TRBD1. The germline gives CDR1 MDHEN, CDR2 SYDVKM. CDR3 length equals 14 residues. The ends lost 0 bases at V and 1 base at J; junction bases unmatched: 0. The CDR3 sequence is CASSLWTGSYEQYF. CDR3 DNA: TGTGCCAGCAGTTTATGGACAGGGTCCTACGAGCAGTACTTC.

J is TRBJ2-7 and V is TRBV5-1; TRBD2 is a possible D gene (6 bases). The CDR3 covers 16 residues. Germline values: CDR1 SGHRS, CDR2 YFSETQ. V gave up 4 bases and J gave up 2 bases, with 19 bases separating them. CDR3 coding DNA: TGCGCCAGCAGCCGGACGTCGGGGGAGGTCACCTACGAGCAGTACTTC. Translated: CASSRTSGEVTYEQYF.

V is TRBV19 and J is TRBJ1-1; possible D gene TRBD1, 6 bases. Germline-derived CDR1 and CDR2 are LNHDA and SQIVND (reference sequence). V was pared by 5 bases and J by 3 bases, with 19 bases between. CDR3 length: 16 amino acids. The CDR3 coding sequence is TGTGCCAGTAGTCCCCTGGGGGGCAGGCCGGACACTGAAGCTTTCTTT. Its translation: CASSPLGGRPDTEAFF.

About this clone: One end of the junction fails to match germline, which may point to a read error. The CDR3 sequence: CAGSAWTSGEAYEQYF. DNA of the CDR3: TGTGCCGGCAGTGCGTGGACTAGCGGGGAAGCCTACGAGCAGTACTTC. V is TRBV6-1 and J is TRBJ2-7; TRBD2 agrees at 12 bases. There are 16 residues in the CDR3. Germline V gives CDR1 MNHNS, CDR2 SASEGT.

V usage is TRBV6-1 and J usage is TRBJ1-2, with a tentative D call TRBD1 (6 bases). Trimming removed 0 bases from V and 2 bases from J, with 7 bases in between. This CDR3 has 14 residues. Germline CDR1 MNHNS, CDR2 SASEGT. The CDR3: CASSEATGNYGYTF. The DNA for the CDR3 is TGTGCCAGCAGTGAAGCTACAGGGAACTATGGCTACACCTTC.

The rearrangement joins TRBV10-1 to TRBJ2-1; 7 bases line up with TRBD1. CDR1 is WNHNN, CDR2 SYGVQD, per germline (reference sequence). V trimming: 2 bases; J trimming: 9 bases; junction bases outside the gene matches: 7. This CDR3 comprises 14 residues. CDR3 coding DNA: TGCGCCAGCAGTGAGAGAGACAGGGTCGGTGAGCAGTTCTTC. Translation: CASSERDRVGEQFF.

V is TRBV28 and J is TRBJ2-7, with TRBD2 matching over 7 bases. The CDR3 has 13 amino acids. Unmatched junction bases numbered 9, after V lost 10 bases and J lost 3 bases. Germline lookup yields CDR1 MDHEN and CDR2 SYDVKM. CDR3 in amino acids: CATLKRGLYEQYF. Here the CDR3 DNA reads TGTGCCACCCTAAAGCGGGGACTCTACGAGCAGTACTTC.

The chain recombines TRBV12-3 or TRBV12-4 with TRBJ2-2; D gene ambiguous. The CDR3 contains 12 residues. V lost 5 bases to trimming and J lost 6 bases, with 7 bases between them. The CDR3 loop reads CASSDWAGELFF. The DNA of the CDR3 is TGTGCCAGCAGTGATTGGGCCGGGGAGCTGTTTTTT.

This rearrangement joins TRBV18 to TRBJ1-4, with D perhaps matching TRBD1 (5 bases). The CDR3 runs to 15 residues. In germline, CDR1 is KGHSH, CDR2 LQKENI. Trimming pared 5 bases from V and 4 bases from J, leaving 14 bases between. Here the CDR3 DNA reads TGTGCCAGCTCAAAGACGGGGCGAGGTAATGAAAAACTGTTTTTT. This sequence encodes CASSKTGRGNEKLFF.

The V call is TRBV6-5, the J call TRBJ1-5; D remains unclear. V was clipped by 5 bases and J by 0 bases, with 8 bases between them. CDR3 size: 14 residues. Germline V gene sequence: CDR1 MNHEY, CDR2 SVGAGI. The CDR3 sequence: CASSLDYSNQPQHF. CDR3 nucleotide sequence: TGTGCCAGCAGTCTCGATTATAGCAATCAGCCCCAGCATTTT.

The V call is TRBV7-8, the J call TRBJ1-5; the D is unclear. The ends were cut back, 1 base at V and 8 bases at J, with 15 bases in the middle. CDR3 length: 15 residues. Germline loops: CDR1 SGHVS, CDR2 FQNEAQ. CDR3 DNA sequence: TGTGCCAGCAGCTTAGTATCAACCACTGGGGAGCCCCAGCATTTT. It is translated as CASSLVSTTGEPQHF.

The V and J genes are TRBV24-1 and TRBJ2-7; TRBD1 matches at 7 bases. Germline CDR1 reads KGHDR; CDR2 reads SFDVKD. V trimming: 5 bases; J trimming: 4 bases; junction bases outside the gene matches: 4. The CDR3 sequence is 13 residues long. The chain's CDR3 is CATSATGQYEQYF. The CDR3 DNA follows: TGTGCCACCAGTGCGACAGGGCAGTACGAGCAGTACTTC.

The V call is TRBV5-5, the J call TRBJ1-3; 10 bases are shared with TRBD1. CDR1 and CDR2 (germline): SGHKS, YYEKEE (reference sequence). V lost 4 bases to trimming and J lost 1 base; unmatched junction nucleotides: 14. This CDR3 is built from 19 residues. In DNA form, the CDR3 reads TGTGCCAGCAGCCCGACAGGGGGCCCACGGGTTGCGTCTGGAAACACCATATATTTT. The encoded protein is CASSPTGGPRVASGNTIYF. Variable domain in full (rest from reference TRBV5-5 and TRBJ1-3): DAGVTQSPTHLIKTRGQQVTLRCSPISGHKSVSWYQQVLGQGPQFIFQYYEKEERGRGNFPDRFSARQFPNYSSELNVNALLLGDSALYLCASSPTGGPRVASGNTIYFGEGSWLTVV.

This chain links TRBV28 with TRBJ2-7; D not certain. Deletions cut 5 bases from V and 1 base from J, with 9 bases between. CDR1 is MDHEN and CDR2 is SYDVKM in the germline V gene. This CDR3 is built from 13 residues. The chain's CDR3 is CASSPPLSYEQYF. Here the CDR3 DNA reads TGTGCCAGCAGTCCTCCCCTTTCCTACGAGCAGTACTTC.

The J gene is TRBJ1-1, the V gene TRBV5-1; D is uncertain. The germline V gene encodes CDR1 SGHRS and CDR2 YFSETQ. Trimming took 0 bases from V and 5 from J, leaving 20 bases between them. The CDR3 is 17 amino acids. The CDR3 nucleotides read TGCGCCAGCAGCTTGGGAGTACGGGTTTCAACGTGGACTGAAGCTTTCTTT. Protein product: CASSLGVRVSTWTEAFF.

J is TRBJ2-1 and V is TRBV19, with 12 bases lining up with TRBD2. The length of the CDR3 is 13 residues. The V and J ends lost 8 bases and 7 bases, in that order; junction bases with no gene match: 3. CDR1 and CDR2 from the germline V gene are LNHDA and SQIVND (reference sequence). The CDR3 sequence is CASRTSGRNEQFF. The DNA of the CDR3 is TGTGCCAGTCGAACTAGCGGGAGGAATGAGCAGTTCTTC.